This section outlines one T cell receptor (beta chain) sequence together with its context. No antigen is known for it. The sample originates from a study of radiation and T cells in renal cell carcinoma. Documented treatment: treatment-naive control, cytoreductive nephrectomy. Assay: immunoSEQ multiplex PCR; the TCRdb copy retains only in-frame clones and omits some. The table includes 20,000 to 25,000 clones, around half detected once. Whole-study results and caveats: Top 100 clonotypes averaged around 50% in irradiated versus roughly 43% in nephrectomy-only tumors. Dominant CDR3 motifs were more common in irradiated tumors than controls.

This receptor was taken from a human donor with renal cell carcinoma. The sequencing used tumor tissue, collected from a patient whose treatment was nephrectomy without radiotherapy.

CDR3 in DNA: TGTGCCAGCAGTTCCATCGGACAGGGACCTAGCAATCAGCCCCAGCATTTT. Encoded protein: CASSSIGQGPSNQPQHF. This chain connects TRBV2 to TRBJ1-5; 8 bases match TRBD1. Germline V gene sequence: CDR1 SNHLY, CDR2 FYNNEI. The junction had 9 bases not matched to a gene; V was cut back by 5 bases and J by 0 bases. This CDR3 has 17 residues.